Listed below are T cell receptor beta chains from one sample, sequenced in a study of T cell changes during pregnancy in multiple sclerosis. Only in-frame clones appear in the TCRdb table, and some are missing; sequencing was by immunoSEQ multiplex PCR. The repertoire holds about 67,000 clones, with 70% to 90% as singletons. The material was peripheral blood, obtained in the first trimester of pregnancy. The receptors were gathered from a female donor with multiple sclerosis, enrolled in a pregnancy study. The CDR3 runs from the conserved cysteine through the conserved F or W. The order of the fields is J gene, V gene, CDR3 protein.

j_call: TRBJ1-1; v_call: TRBV4-1; cdr3_aa: CASSRILDRMNTEAFF
j_call: TRBJ1-4; v_call: TRBV30; cdr3_aa: CAWGAGAASGEKLFF
j_call: TRBJ2-3; v_call: TRBV7-9; cdr3_aa: CASSRTGTGATDTQYF
j_call: TRBJ2-7; v_call: TRBV27; cdr3_aa: CASSSGTGGHEQYF
j_call: TRBJ2-1; v_call: TRBV6-1; cdr3_aa: CASSESSGRYNEQFF
j_call: TRBJ2-2; v_call: TRBV5-1; cdr3_aa: CASSLTSVRNTGELFF
j_call: TRBJ2-3; v_call: TRBV11-2; cdr3_aa: CASTQEGDTQYF
j_call: TRBJ1-1; v_call: TRBV18; cdr3_aa: CASSPSNRGSNTEAFF
j_call: TRBJ1-2; v_call: TRBV7-3; cdr3_aa: CASSSPGTVHYGYTF
j_call: TRBJ2-5; v_call: TRBV6-6; cdr3_aa: CASSLGGKETQYF
j_call: TRBJ2-7; v_call: TRBV14; cdr3_aa: CASSRKAGNPYEQYF
j_call: TRBJ2-7; v_call: TRBV7-8; cdr3_aa: CASSFWGSAYEQYF
j_call: TRBJ2-2; v_call: TRBV30; cdr3_aa: CAWSHFTGGSNTGELFF
j_call: TRBJ2-3; v_call: TRBV29-1; cdr3_aa: CSAGDLRGADTQYF
j_call: TRBJ1-2; v_call: TRBV6-1; cdr3_aa: CASSNGQGTDGYTF
j_call: TRBJ1-3; v_call: TRBV5-6; cdr3_aa: CASSLVGVSGNTIYF
j_call: TRBJ2-3; v_call: TRBV2; cdr3_aa: CASTLGLAADTQYF
j_call: TRBJ1-1; v_call: TRBV6-5; cdr3_aa: CASSSRYRGDTEAFF
j_call: TRBJ2-2; v_call: TRBV9; cdr3_aa: CASSVAVSLKTKNTGELFF
j_call: TRBJ1-1; v_call: TRBV2; cdr3_aa: CASSPDGKNTEAFF
j_call: TRBJ1-2; v_call: TRBV2; cdr3_aa: CASSVGQLYGYTF
j_call: TRBJ2-1; v_call: TRBV19; cdr3_aa: CASSTLRREGYNEQFF
j_call: TRBJ1-2; v_call: TRBV6-5; cdr3_aa: CASSYGPRYGYTF
j_call: TRBJ2-7; v_call: TRBV7-2; cdr3_aa: CASSSQTGPLYEQYF
j_call: TRBJ2-5; v_call: TRBV5-1; cdr3_aa: CASSLDGSGGETQYF
j_call: TRBJ1-5; v_call: TRBV5-6; cdr3_aa: CASSSTREGGTQANQPQHF
j_call: TRBJ2-3; v_call: TRBV5-6; cdr3_aa: CASSRGTPQYF
j_call: TRBJ2-1; v_call: TRBV7-3; cdr3_aa: CASRLTVSSYNEQFF
j_call: TRBJ1-3; v_call: TRBV19; cdr3_aa: CASSIRGQGNTIYF
j_call: TRBJ1-2; v_call: TRBV19; cdr3_aa: CASSSIQQLGYGYTF
j_call: TRBJ2-2; v_call: TRBV19; cdr3_aa: CASSIDGASGRANTGELFF
j_call: TRBJ2-7; v_call: TRBV2; cdr3_aa: CASEGSSYFYEQYF
j_call: TRBJ1-5; v_call: TRBV5-5; cdr3_aa: CASSLPGGNQPQHF
j_call: TRBJ2-3; v_call: TRBV29-1; cdr3_aa: CSVQSGSTDTQYF
j_call: TRBJ2-1; v_call: TRBV5-6; cdr3_aa: CASSLRSQQFF
j_call: TRBJ2-1; v_call: TRBV10-2; cdr3_aa: CASSDDQAGGLNEQFF
j_call: TRBJ2-1; v_call: TRBV7-3; cdr3_aa: CASSLRPRGYEQFF
j_call: TRBJ1-1; v_call: TRBV6-6; cdr3_aa: CASSTGLTTNTEAFF
j_call: TRBJ1-5; v_call: TRBV30; cdr3_aa: CAWSAAGGNQPQHF
j_call: TRBJ2-1; v_call: TRBV7-6; cdr3_aa: CASSFSGRAYNEQFF
j_call: TRBJ2-1; v_call: TRBV5-4; cdr3_aa: CASSFISGGLYNEQFF
j_call: TRBJ1-5; v_call: TRBV7-2; cdr3_aa: CASSPRLAQPQHF
j_call: TRBJ2-7; v_call: TRBV5-8; cdr3_aa: CASSLAGTSGYEQYF
j_call: TRBJ1-2; v_call: TRBV6-4; cdr3_aa: CASSEGRMGGGYTF
j_call: TRBJ2-2; v_call: TRBV19; cdr3_aa: CASSILQGSTGELFF
j_call: TRBJ2-7; v_call: TRBV20-1; cdr3_aa: CSAGTFYEQYF
j_call: TRBJ2-1; v_call: TRBV7-6; cdr3_aa: CASSLADRGSYNEQFF
j_call: TRBJ2-2; v_call: TRBV6-6; cdr3_aa: CASQTLAGTAGELFF
j_call: TRBJ2-1; v_call: TRBV11-3; cdr3_aa: CASSSLAGGDSYNEQFF
j_call: TRBJ1-1; v_call: TRBV29-1; cdr3_aa: CSVESQTNTEAFF
j_call: TRBJ2-5; v_call: TRBV28; cdr3_aa: CASSSSGETQYF
j_call: TRBJ1-2; v_call: TRBV7-2; cdr3_aa: CASSLGGGEGSNYGYTF
j_call: TRBJ2-5; v_call: TRBV6-6; cdr3_aa: CASHRRGQETQYF
j_call: TRBJ2-1; v_call: TRBV6-1; cdr3_aa: CATAPGGHNEQFF